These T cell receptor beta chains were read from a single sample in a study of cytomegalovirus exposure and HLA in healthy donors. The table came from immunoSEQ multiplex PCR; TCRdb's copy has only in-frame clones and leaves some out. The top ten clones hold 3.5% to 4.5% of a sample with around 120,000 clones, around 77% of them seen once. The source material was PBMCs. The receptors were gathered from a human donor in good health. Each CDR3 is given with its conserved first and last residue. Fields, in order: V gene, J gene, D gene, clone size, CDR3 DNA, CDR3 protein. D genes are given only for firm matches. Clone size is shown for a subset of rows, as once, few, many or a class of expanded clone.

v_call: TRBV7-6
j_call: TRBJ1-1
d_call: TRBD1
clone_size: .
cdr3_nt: TGTGCCAGCAGCTTAGGGGACAGTAACACTGAAGCTTTCTTT
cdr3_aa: CASSLGDSNTEAFF

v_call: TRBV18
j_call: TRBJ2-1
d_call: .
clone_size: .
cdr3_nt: TGTGCCAGCTCGCAAGACGACGGCGGTGAGCAGTTCTTC
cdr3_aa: CASSQDDGGEQFF

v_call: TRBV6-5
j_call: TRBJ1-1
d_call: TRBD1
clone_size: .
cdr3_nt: TGTGCCAGCAGTTATAGCGGACAGGGCACTGAAGCTTTCTTT
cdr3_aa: CASSYSGQGTEAFF

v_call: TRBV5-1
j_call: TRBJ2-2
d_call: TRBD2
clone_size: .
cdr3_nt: TGCGCCAGCAGCGCTGGACTAGCGGGAGGGCCTCGCACCGGGGAGCTGTTTTTT
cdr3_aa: CASSAGLAGGPRTGELFF

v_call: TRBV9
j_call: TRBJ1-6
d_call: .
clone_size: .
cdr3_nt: TGTGCCAGCCCCCGGGGGGGGCGTAATTCACCCCTCCACTTT
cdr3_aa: CASPRGGRNSPLHF

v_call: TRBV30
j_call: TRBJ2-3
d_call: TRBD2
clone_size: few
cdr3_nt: TGTGCCTGGAGTAGGTCTAGCGGGAGGGATACGCAGTATTTT
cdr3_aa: CAWSRSSGRDTQYF

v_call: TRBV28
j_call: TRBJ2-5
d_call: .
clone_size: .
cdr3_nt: TGTGCCAGCAGTTTATCTAGCACCTACGGGCGAAGGTACTTC
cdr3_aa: CASSLSSTYGRRYF

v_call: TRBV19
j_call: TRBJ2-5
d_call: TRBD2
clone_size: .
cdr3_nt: TGTGCCAGTAGTATAGACGTGAGGGCTAGCGGGAGCGCGGGTAGGGAGACCCAGTACTTC
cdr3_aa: CASSIDVRASGSAGRETQYF

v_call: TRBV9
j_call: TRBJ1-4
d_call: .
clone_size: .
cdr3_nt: TGTGCCAGCAGCGCGAGTGTAGGGGCGAATGAAAAACTGTTTTTT
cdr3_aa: CASSASVGANEKLFF

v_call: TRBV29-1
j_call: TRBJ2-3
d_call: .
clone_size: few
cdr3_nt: TGCAGCGGTACTGAGGGAGCAACAGATACGCAGTATTTT
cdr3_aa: CSGTEGATDTQYF

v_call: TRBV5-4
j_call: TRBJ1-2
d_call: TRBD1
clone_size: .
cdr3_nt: TGTGCCAGCAGCTTCGACAGGGGGCCTAGAGGCTACACCTTC
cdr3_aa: CASSFDRGPRGYTF

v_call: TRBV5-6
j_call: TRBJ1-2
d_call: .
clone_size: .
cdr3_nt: TGTGCCGGCAGCTTGTCCATGACAGCTACTAACTATGGCTACACCTTC
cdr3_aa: CAGSLSMTATNYGYTF

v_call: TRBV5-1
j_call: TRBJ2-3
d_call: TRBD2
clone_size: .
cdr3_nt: TGCGCCAGCAGCGGCAGGACTAGCGGGAGTTTGACAGATACGCAGTATTTT
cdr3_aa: CASSGRTSGSLTDTQYF

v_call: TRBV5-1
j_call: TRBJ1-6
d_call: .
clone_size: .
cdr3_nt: TGCGCCAGCAGCCGGGAGGGTCGGTATTCACCCCTCCACTTT
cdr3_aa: CASSREGRYSPLHF

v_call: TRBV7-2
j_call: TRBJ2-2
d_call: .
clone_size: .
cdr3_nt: TGTGCCAGCAGCTTAGGGTTTAGCCCGAGGGTCGGGGAGCTGTTTTTT
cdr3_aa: CASSLGFSPRVGELFF

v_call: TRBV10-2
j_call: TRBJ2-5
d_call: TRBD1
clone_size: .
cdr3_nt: TGCGCCAGCAGGCAGGGGGTTGGAGAGACCCAGTACTTC
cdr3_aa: CASRQGVGETQYF

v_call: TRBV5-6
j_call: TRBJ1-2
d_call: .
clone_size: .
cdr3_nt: TGTGCCAGCAGCTTGGAGGAGGGATGGTATGGCTACACCTTC
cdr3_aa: CASSLEEGWYGYTF

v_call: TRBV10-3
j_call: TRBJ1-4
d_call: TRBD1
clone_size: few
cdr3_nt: TGTGCCATCGGTTCGGGACAGGGGAATGAAAAACTGTTTTTT
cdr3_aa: CAIGSGQGNEKLFF

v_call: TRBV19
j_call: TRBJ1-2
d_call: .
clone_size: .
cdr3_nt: TGTGCCAGTAGTCCCAGGGGCTGGGGCTATGGCTACACCTTC
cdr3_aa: CASSPRGWGYGYTF

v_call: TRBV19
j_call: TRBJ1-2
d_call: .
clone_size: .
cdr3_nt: TGTGCCAGTAGTATCGGGGACTATGGCTACACCTTC
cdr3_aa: CASSIGDYGYTF

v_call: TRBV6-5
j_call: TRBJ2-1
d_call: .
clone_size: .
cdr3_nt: TGTGCCGCAACGGCGGGAAATGAGCAGTTCTTC
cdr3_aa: CAATAGNEQFF

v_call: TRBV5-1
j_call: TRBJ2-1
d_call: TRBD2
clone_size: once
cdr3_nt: TGCGCCAGCAGTATGGTAGCGGGGGTAAATGAGCAGTTCTTC
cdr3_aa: CASSMVAGVNEQFF

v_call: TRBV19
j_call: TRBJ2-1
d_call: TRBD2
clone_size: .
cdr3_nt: TGTGCCAGTAGTATAGTGGGACTAGCGGGTTACAATGAGCAGTTCTTC
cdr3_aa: CASSIVGLAGYNEQFF

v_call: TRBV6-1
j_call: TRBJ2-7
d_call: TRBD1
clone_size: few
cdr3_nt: TGTGCCAGCAGTCGTATGGGGACAGGGGGCTACGAGCAGTACTTC
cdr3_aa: CASSRMGTGGYEQYF

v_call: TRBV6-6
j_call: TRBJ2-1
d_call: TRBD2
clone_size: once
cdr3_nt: TGTGCCAGCAGTCCCGGTAGCGGGAGGGCCAATGAGCAGTTCTTC
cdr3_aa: CASSPGSGRANEQFF

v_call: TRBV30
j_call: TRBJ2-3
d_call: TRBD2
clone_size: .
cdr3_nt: TGTGCCTACACCGGGACTAGCGGCATTGATACGCAGTATTTT
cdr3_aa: CAYTGTSGIDTQYF

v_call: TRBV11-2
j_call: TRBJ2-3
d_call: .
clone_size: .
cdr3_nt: TGTGCCAGCAGCTCAACTAGACTTACGCAGTATTTT
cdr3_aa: CASSSTRLTQYF

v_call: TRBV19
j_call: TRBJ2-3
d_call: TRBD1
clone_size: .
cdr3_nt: TGTGCCAGTAGTCTATCACAGGGGGCCAGAACAGATACGCAGTATTTT
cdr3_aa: CASSLSQGARTDTQYF